What follows are 24 T cell receptor beta chains derived from one specimen sequenced in a study of a mutant IDH1 vaccine in newly diagnosed glioma. Time point defined: week 11, during vaccination. Each dose delivered 300 ug of mutant IDH1 20-mer peptide subcutaneously with imiquimod. TCRdb's copy holds only in-frame clones and misses some; the assay was immunoSEQ multiplex PCR. Found here are about 22,000 clones, approximately 89% of them singletons; the top ten hold approximately 5.1%. No antigen has been assigned to these receptors. The sample consisted of PBMCs, taken from a glioma patient whose treatment included an IDH1 peptide vaccine. All receptors derive from a woman in her forties with glioma.

This clone was seen a few times. The chain uses TRBV19 and TRBJ1-1; weak D call: TRBD1 (6 bases). Trimming shortened V by 5 bases and J by 7 bases, and 11 bases separated the two germline ends. The germline CDR1 and CDR2 sequences are LNHDA and SQIVND (reference sequence). CDR3 length: 12 amino acids. The CDR3 region has the DNA TGTGCCAGTAGTGAGACAGGCAATGAAGCTTTCTTT. Translation gives CASSETGNEAFF.

This clone appeared a few times. J is TRBJ2-1 and V is TRBV10-1; weak D call: TRBD1 (6 bases). Germline values: CDR1 WNHNN, CDR2 SYGVQD (reference sequence). The CDR3 runs 13 residues. V was clipped by 5 bases and J by 8 bases, with 13 bases between them. In DNA form, the CDR3 reads TGCGCCAGCAGTAAAACAGGGATCCATGAGCAGTTCTTC. Translated: CASSKTGIHEQFF.

This sequence joins TRBV5-4 and TRBJ1-2; D is undetermined. The V gene's germline CDR1 is SGHNT and CDR2 YYREEE (reference sequence). Trimming pared 4 bases from V and 8 bases from J, leaving 15 bases between. This CDR3 comprises 13 residues. CDR3 nucleotide sequence: TGTGCCAGCAGCCCGGCCCAGTCGCGGGGCTACACCTTC. Translating gives CASSPAQSRGYTF. The full variable domain, with the rest looked up from reference TRBV5-4 and TRBJ1-2, is ETGVTQSPTHLIKTRGQQVTLRCSSQSGHNTVSWYQQALGQGPQFIFQYYREEENGRGNFPPRFSGLQFPNYSSELNVNALELDDSALYLCASSPAQSRGYTFGSGTRLTVV.

The chain combines TRBV6-6 with TRBJ2-2; 10 bases are shared with TRBD1. CDR1 is MNHNY and CDR2 is SVGAGI in the germline V gene (reference sequence). The CDR3 runs 14 residues. Trimming took 7 bases from V and 7 from J; bases not matched to a gene: 6. The CDR3 DNA follows: TGTGCCAGCACCGACAGGGGGCTTAACGGGGAGCTGTTTTTT. This sequence encodes CASTDRGLNGELFF.

The chain uses TRBV29-1 and TRBJ2-3, with D possibly matching TRBD2 (5 bases). The CDR3 runs 15 residues. Germline-derived CDR1 and CDR2 are SQVTM and ANQGSEA. The V and J ends lost 4 bases and 5 bases respectively, with 19 bases between them. CDR3 in amino acids: CSVVAFDPREDTQYF. The CDR3 region has the DNA TGCAGCGTTGTGGCGTTCGACCCACGGGAAGATACGCAGTATTTT.

This chain links TRBV4-1 with TRBJ2-7; 8 nucleotides agree with TRBD1. This CDR3 has 15 amino acids. Germline CDR1 reads MGHRA; CDR2 reads YSYEKL. After removal of 2 bases from V and 2 bases from J, the junction contained 5 bases not matched to a gene. The CDR3 DNA sequence: TGCGCCAGCAGCCAATTGCACAGGGGGGCCTACGAGCAGTACTTC. Protein sequence: CASSQLHRGAYEQYF.

This chain joins TRBV6-4 and TRBJ1-1, with D hard to call. The CDR3 has 13 residues. With 4 bases removed from V and 1 base from J, the gap between germline ends came to 7 bases. Germline loops: CDR1 MRHNA, CDR2 SNTAGT. In DNA form, the CDR3 reads TGTGCCAGCAGTGTTCAGACGAACACTGAAGCTTTCTTT. It encodes CASSVQTNTEAFF.

The chain is built from TRBV5-1 and TRBJ1-4; 7 bases are shared with TRBD1. The CDR3 loop spans 15 amino acids. V dropped 4 bases and J dropped 5; count of bases not matched to a gene: 8. Germline CDR1 reads SGHRS; CDR2 reads YFSETQ. In DNA, the CDR3 is TGCGCCAGCAGCGACCACAGGGGCCCCAATGAAAAACTGTTTTTT. This gives the protein CASSDHRGPNEKLFF.

V and J are TRBV5-8 and TRBJ1-5, with D unclear. The CDR3 is made up of 17 amino acids. Trimming pared 1 base from V and 9 bases from J, leaving 23 bases between. The germline V gene has CDR1 SGHTS and CDR2 YDEGEE. As DNA, the CDR3 is TGTGCCAGCAGCTTGTCCCCCTGGACGAGTGGACCGCCGCCCCAGCATTTT. Amino acids: CASSLSPWTSGPPPQHF.

The DNA for the CDR3 is TGTGCCAGCAGTTTATCCGGGACTAGCGGGAGTCGAGAGACCCAGTACTTC. It codes for CASSLSGTSGSRETQYF. The genes are TRBV2 and TRBJ2-5, with 14 bases identical to TRBD2. Germline CDR1 is SNHLY and CDR2 is FYNNEI. This CDR3 is built from 17 residues. The V and J ends lost 5 bases and 4 bases, in that order; junction bases with no gene match: 9.

The gene calls are TRBV9 and TRBJ2-1, with a tentative D call TRBD2 (6 bases). This CDR3 has 15 residues. V was shortened by 5 bases and J by 1 base, with 13 bases between the two germline ends. Germline CDR1 is SGDLS and CDR2 is YYNGEE. The CDR3 DNA follows: TGTGCCAGCAGTCCGGGAGTAGGATCCTACAATGAGCAGTTCTTC. Its translation: CASSPGVGSYNEQFF.

The count of this clone is one. V is TRBV10-3 and J is TRBJ1-6; no clear D gene. The V gene's germline CDR1 is ENHRY and CDR2 SYGVKD. V gave up 11 bases and J gave up 6 bases, with 20 bases separating them. CDR3 size: 15 residues. CDR3 in DNA: TGTGCCTCGACCGGGCTCCTGGGCGGTAATTCACCCCTCCACTTT. This translates into CASTGLLGGNSPLHF.

This clone occurred a few times. The J gene is TRBJ1-1, the V gene TRBV29-1; D not certain. The CDR3 extends over 11 amino acids. V gave up 4 bases and J gave up 4 bases, with 7 bases separating them. Germline V CDR1 and CDR2: SQVTM, ANQGSEA. In nucleotides, the CDR3 is TGCAGCGTTGCGTACAGCACTGAAGCTTTCTTT. It yields the protein CSVAYSTEAFF. Full variable domain (missing parts from reference TRBV29-1 and TRBJ1-1): SAVISQKPSRDICQRGTSLTIQCQVDSQVTMMFWYRQQPGQSLTLIATANQGSEATYESGFVIDKFPISRPNLTFSTLTVSNMSPEDSSIYLCSVAYSTEAFFGQGTRLTVV.

The chain has TRBV7-9 and TRBJ2-2, with a possible D match to TRBD1 (6 bases). Trimming left V 4 bases short and J 5 bases short, with 17 bases between. This CDR3 comprises 16 residues. Per the germline V gene, CDR1 is SEHNR and CDR2 is FQNEAQ (reference sequence). DNA for the CDR3: TGTGCCAGCAGCTGGTTAGGGGCAAGGGGGACCGGGGAGCTGTTTTTT. Its protein product is CASSWLGARGTGELFF.

The genes are TRBV2 and TRBJ1-5, with D possibly TRBD1 on 5 matching bases. CDR1 and CDR2 from the germline V gene are SNHLY and FYNNEI. Trimming took off 8 bases at V and 3 bases at J, with 11 bases between the two ends. The CDR3 sequence is 13 residues long. The CDR3 DNA follows: TGTGCCAGCGCCGGGGCGCACAATCAGCCCCAGCATTTT. Residues: CASAGAHNQPQHF.

The V gene is TRBV2, the J gene TRBJ1-1; D ambiguous. V was clipped by 7 bases and J by 4 bases, with 16 bases between them. Germline V gives CDR1 SNHLY, CDR2 FYNNEI. This CDR3 has 14 residues. CDR3 nucleotide sequence: TGTGCCAGCAAGGACGAAGGGCTAAGCACTGAAGCTTTCTTT. The encoded protein is CASKDEGLSTEAFF.

The genes are TRBV6-1 and TRBJ2-7, with 14 bases aligning to TRBD2. Germline trimming cut 8 bases from V and 4 bases from J; bases unmatched to any gene: 7. CDR1 MNHNS and CDR2 SASEGT come from the germline V gene. The CDR3 spans 15 residues. CDR3 amino acids: CASDGTSGGEYEQYF. The CDR3 DNA reads as TGTGCCAGCGATGGGACTAGCGGGGGAGAATACGAGCAGTACTTC.

This clone was seen once. The CDR3 nucleotides are TGTGCCACGACCGGATCTGGAAACACCATATATTTT. As protein: CATTGSGNTIYF. The chain uses TRBV6-6 and TRBJ1-3, with no clear D. V lost 10 bases and J 1 base, leaving 8 bases between the germline ends. CDR1 MNHNY and CDR2 SVGAGI come from the germline V gene (reference sequence). The CDR3 has 12 residues.

The chain couples TRBV19 to TRBJ1-5; 9 nucleotides align to TRBD1. The CDR3 is 17 residues long. Trimming at V came to 1 base and at J to 3 bases, leaving 7 bases not matched to a gene. Germline assignment: CDR1 LNHDA and CDR2 SQIVND (reference sequence). CDR3 sequence (DNA): TGTGCCAGTAGTATAGCTCCGGGACAGGGATACAATCAGCCCCAGCATTTT. This translates into CASSIAPGQGYNQPQHF.

V is TRBV5-8 and J is TRBJ2-3, with TRBD1 matching 9 bases. The CDR3 runs 15 residues. Trimming at V came to 2 bases and at J to 1 base, leaving 2 bases not matched to a gene. Germline CDR1 SGHTS, CDR2 YDEGEE. The CDR3 reads CASSFWTGGTDTQYF. CDR3 nucleotides: TGTGCCAGCAGCTTCTGGACAGGGGGCACAGATACGCAGTATTTT.

This clone was observed a single time. The DNA for the CDR3 is TGCGCCAGCAGGTTGACAGGGGGTGGCTATGGCTACACCTTC. Amino acid sequence: CASRLTGGGYGYTF. V usage is TRBV5-1 and J usage is TRBJ1-2, with TRBD1 matching over 9 bases. Per the germline V gene, CDR1 is SGHRS and CDR2 is YFSETQ. The CDR3 is made up of 14 amino acids. The V segment lost 5 bases and the J segment 4 bases; nucleotides outside the gene matches: 6.

The chain carries TRBV14 and TRBJ2-2; 8 bases line up with TRBD1. The CDR3 sequence is 14 residues long. CDR1 and CDR2 from the germline V gene are SGHDN and FVKESK. Germline trimming cut 2 bases from V and 6 bases from J; bases unmatched to any gene: 2. In nucleotides, the CDR3 is TGTGCCAGCAGCCAATTACAGGGGGCCGGGGAGCTGTTTTTT. This codes for CASSQLQGAGELFF. Full variable domain (rest looked up from reference TRBV14 and TRBJ2-2): EAGVTQFPSHSVIEKGQTVTLRCDPISGHDNLYWYRRVMGKEIKFLLHFVKESKQDESGMPNNRFLAERTGGTYSTLKVQPAELEDSGVYFCASSQLQGAGELFFGEGSRLTVL.

The chain is built from TRBV19 and TRBJ1-5; D may be TRBD1 (5 bases). This CDR3 has 14 residues. Germline V gene sequence: CDR1 LNHDA, CDR2 SQIVND (reference sequence). The V and J ends lost 1 base and 6 bases respectively, with 10 bases between them. Here the CDR3 reads CASSIGREFQPQHF. In nucleotides, the CDR3 is TGTGCCAGTAGTATAGGCAGGGAATTTCAGCCCCAGCATTTT.

The chain joins TRBV12-5 to TRBJ1-1; D ambiguous. CDR3 size: 13 residues. Germline V CDR1 and CDR2: LGHNT, FRNRAP. Trimming left V 3 bases short and J 1 base short, with 6 bases between. The CDR3: CASGFGKNTEAFF. CDR3 DNA: TGTGCTAGTGGTTTTGGGAAGAACACTGAAGCTTTCTTT.